The clone carrying this T cell receptor beta chain was observed a handful of times. This sample was included in a study of cytomegalovirus exposure and HLA in healthy donors. V was cut by 10 bases and J by 4 bases, with 8 bases left in between. This CDR3 spans 12 amino acids. CDR1 and CDR2 from the germline V gene are MNHEY and SMNVEV (reference sequence). 60 Vbeta and 13 Jbeta primers were used in PCR. Some clones are missing from TCRdb's copy, which holds only in-frame ones; the method was immunoSEQ multiplex PCR. This sample has approximately 160,000 clones; around 72% occur once, and the top ten carry 1.3% to 1.5%.

The sample comprised PBMCs. This chain uses TRBV27 with TRBJ2-6; D remains ambiguous. The TCR sequence derives from a man younger than 35 in good health and CMV-seronegative. The CDR3 here is CATRGGANVLTF. The CDR3 DNA follows: TGTGCCACTAGAGGCGGGGCCAACGTCCTGACTTTC.